The 5 T cell receptor beta chains listed next were all sequenced from one sample in a study of vaccination effects on CD4 cells after COVID-19. Assay used: immunoSEQ multiplex PCR; TCRdb lists only in-frame clones, some missing. The profile shows roughly 71,000 clones, approximately 81% of them singletons. After expansion with viral peptide pools in the ViraFEST assay, antigen-specific CD4+ T cells were sequenced. Following culture for roughly 10 days, CD4+ T cells were isolated. Participants completed two doses of the BNT162b2 or mRNA-1273 vaccine. The antigens for these receptors are not known. Source: CD4+ T cells from PBMCs cultured with HCoV-229E spike peptides, taken after COVID-19 vaccination. The receptor source for this set is a human donor who received a COVID-19 vaccine.

This clone was found a few times. The chain combines TRBV2 with TRBJ1-2; 8 nucleotides match TRBD1. Germline values: CDR1 SNHLY, CDR2 FYNNEI. The CDR3 is made up of 13 amino acids. Trimming removed 8 bases from V and 6 bases from J; junction bases left unmatched: 8. The CDR3 DNA reads TGTGCCAGCGCCGCAGGGGGCAGGAATGGCTACACCTTC. Protein product: CASAAGGRNGYTF.

The V gene is TRBV29-1, the J gene TRBJ1-2; D not resolved. CDR3 length: 11 residues. The germline V and J ends were trimmed by 1 base and 4 bases, with 4 bases remaining between them. From germline, CDR1 is SQVTM and CDR2 ANQGSEA. CDR3 amino acids: CSVEGAYGYTF. CDR3 nucleotide sequence: TGCAGCGTTGAAGGGGCCTATGGCTACACCTTC.

A remark on this clone: Other nucleotide sequences from this sample produce the same CDR3. The chain has TRBV12-3 or TRBV12-4 and TRBJ1-5; D call uncertain. V was shortened by 3 bases and J by 4 bases, with 4 bases between the two germline ends. The CDR3 covers 12 residues. The CDR3 DNA follows: TGTGCCAGCAGTTTCTCTAATCAGCCCCAGCATTTT. Translation gives CASSFSNQPQHF.

This chain links TRBV10-1 with TRBJ2-3; TRBD2 matches 11 bases. CDR1 WNHNN and CDR2 SYGVQD come from the germline V gene (reference sequence). The CDR3 sequence is 17 residues long. V shed 5 bases and J 2 bases; nucleotides not matched to a gene: 9. This chain's CDR3 is CASSPKTSGGNTDTQYF. CDR3 sequence (DNA): TGCGCCAGCAGTCCTAAAACTAGCGGGGGAAACACAGATACGCAGTATTTT.

V usage is TRBV10-3 and J usage is TRBJ1-1; D is uncertain. This CDR3 spans 14 amino acids. Trimming left V 3 bases short and J 5 bases short, with 13 bases between. In germline, CDR1 is ENHRY, CDR2 SYGVKD. CDR3 loop: CAISDRSWETEAFF. The CDR3 bases are TGTGCCATCAGTGATCGCTCTTGGGAGACTGAAGCTTTCTTT.